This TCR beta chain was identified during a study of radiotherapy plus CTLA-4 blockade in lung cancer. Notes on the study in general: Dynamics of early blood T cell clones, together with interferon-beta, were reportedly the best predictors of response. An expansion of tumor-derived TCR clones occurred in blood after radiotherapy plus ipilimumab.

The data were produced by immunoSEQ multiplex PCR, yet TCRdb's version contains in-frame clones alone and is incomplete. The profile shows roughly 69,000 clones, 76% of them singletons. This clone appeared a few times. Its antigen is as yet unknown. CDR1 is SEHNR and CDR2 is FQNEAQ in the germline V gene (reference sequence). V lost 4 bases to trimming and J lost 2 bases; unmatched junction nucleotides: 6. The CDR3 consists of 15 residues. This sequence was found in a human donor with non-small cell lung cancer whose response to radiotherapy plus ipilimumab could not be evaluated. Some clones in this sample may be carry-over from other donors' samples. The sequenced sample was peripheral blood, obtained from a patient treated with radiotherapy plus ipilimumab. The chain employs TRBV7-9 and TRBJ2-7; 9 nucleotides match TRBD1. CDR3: CASSSTGTGPYEQYF. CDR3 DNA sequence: TGTGCCAGCAGCTCTACCGGGACAGGGCCCTACGAGCAGTACTTC.